These T cell receptor beta chains were read from a single sample in a study of blood T cell repertoires in COVID-19. Measured with immunoSEQ multiplex PCR; TCRdb has only the in-frame clones, and not every one. The sample records 100,000 to 150,000 clones, more than 85% being singletons. Material for sequencing was peripheral blood. The receptors here all came from a man aged 60 to 69 with COVID-19, enrolled during active disease. CDR3s include the opening cysteine and the closing phenylalanine or tryptophan. The D gene is left open where the match is weak. Clone size is not always given. Where it is, it says once, few, many or a class for expanded clones.

j_call	clone_size	d_call	v_call	cdr3_nt	cdr3_aa
TRBJ1-2	few	NA	TRBV5-1	TGCGCCAGCAGCTTGGGGGCGAAACCGTCGAGCTATGGCTACACCTTC	CASSLGAKPSSYGYTF
TRBJ2-7	NA	TRBD1	TRBV9	TGTGCCAGCAGCCCAAAGAGGGGGCTTGGCAACGAGCAGTACTTC	CASSPKRGLGNEQYF
TRBJ2-3	NA	TRBD2	TRBV5-4	TGTGCCAGCAGCTTGGTAGCTAGCGGGGGCACAGATACGCAGTATTTT	CASSLVASGGTDTQYF
TRBJ1-5	NA	TRBD1	TRBV5-1	TGCGCCAGCAGCTTGACAGGGGATAGCAATCAGCCCCAGCATTTT	CASSLTGDSNQPQHF
TRBJ1-4	few	NA	TRBV11-2	TGTGCCAGCAGCTTACAGGTCGAAAAACTGTTTTTT	CASSLQVEKLFF
TRBJ1-3	NA	NA	TRBV9	TGTGCCAGCAGCCCAGAGCAGGGGCTCACTGGAAACACCATATATTTT	CASSPEQGLTGNTIYF
TRBJ2-5	NA	TRBD2	TRBV7-3	TGTGCCAGCAGCTCAGGACTAGCGGGGGGGCCGGAGACCCAGTACTTC	CASSSGLAGGPETQYF
TRBJ1-3	NA	NA	TRBV19	TGTGCCAGTAGCCAATCGGACAGCCACTCTGGAAACACCATATATTTT	CASSQSDSHSGNTIYF
TRBJ1-1	NA	NA	TRBV7-9	TGTGCCAGCAGCGCCCTACAGCACACTGAAGCTTTCTTT	CASSALQHTEAFF
TRBJ1-3	NA	TRBD1	TRBV29-1	TGCAGCGTGCGGCCAGCAGGGGGATCTGGAAACACCATATATTTT	CSVRPAGGSGNTIYF
TRBJ2-7	few	TRBD2	TRBV7-2	TGTGCCAGCAGCTCTAGCGGACTGGGCGAGCAGTACTTC	CASSSSGLGEQYF
TRBJ1-2	NA	NA	TRBV27	TGTGCCAGCAGTTGGAACGGAGCCTATGGCTACACCTTC	CASSWNGAYGYTF
TRBJ1-4	NA	NA	TRBV27	TGTGCCAGCTCATGGTCGGGCGGAGGGAATGAAAAACTGTTTTTT	CASSWSGGGNEKLFF
TRBJ1-1	NA	TRBD1	TRBV28	TGTGCCAGCAGCCCTACCGGGGGACAGGAAGCTTTCTTT	CASSPTGGQEAFF
TRBJ2-7	NA	TRBD1	TRBV7-2	TGTGCCAGCAGCTTGGACAGGGTGAATGGCGAGCAGTACTTC	CASSLDRVNGEQYF
TRBJ1-6	NA	NA	TRBV19	TGTGCCAGCCAGGGAAAGGGTAATTCACCCCTCCACTTT	CASQGKGNSPLHF
TRBJ1-2	NA	NA	TRBV20-1	TGCAGTGCTAGTAGGCCGGGATACTATGGCTACACCTTC	CSASRPGYYGYTF
TRBJ1-2	NA	TRBD1	TRBV10-3	TGTGCCATCAGTGACGGGGCAGGGGGATATGGCTACACCTTC	CAISDGAGGYGYTF
TRBJ2-7	NA	NA	TRBV12-3/TRBV12-4	TGTGCCAGCAGTTTGCAGGGCTCCTACGAGCAGTACTTC	CASSLQGSYEQYF
TRBJ2-1	NA	NA	TRBV6-6	TGTGCCAGCAGTCTACGGACAGTTGGGTCGGGGGAGCAGTTCTTC	CASSLRTVGSGEQFF
TRBJ2-1	NA	NA	TRBV24-1	TGTGCCACCAGTGACCCCCGCGGATTCAATGAGCAGTTCTTC	CATSDPRGFNEQFF
TRBJ1-1	NA	NA	TRBV10-3	TGTGCCATGAGTCTGGGAGGGGACACTGAAGCTTTCTTT	CAMSLGGDTEAFF
TRBJ1-1	NA	NA	TRBV5-1	TGCGCCAGCAGCTTTGAGGTACACCTGCGAACTGAAGCTTTCTTT	CASSFEVHLRTEAFF
TRBJ1-2	NA	NA	TRBV19	TGTGCCAGCTGGGCCGATGGCTACACCTTC	CASWADGYTF
TRBJ1-2	NA	NA	TRBV30	TGTGCCTGGAGTGTACTTGGGCAGGTTTATGGCTACACCTTC	CAWSVLGQVYGYTF
TRBJ1-1	once	NA	TRBV27	TGTGCCAGCAGTTTATCCCCGGGCAGGGTAGAGGAAACTAACACTGAAGCTTTCTTT	CASSLSPGRVEETNTEAFF
TRBJ1-2	NA	NA	TRBV5-5	TGTGCCAGCAGCTTGGCCTTATCTAGACGGTACACCTTC	CASSLALSRRYTF
TRBJ2-4	NA	NA	TRBV19	TGTGCCAGTAGTACACAGGGACGGGCCAAAAACATTCAGTACTTC	CASSTQGRAKNIQYF
TRBJ2-1	NA	TRBD1	TRBV19	TGTGCCAGTAGTCCCACAGGGGGGTATGAGCAGTTCTTC	CASSPTGGYEQFF
TRBJ2-2	once	TRBD1	TRBV3-1/TRBV3-2	TGTGCCAGCAGCCGGGGACAGGGTAGAGCCGGGGAGCTGTTTTTT	CASSRGQGRAGELFF
TRBJ1-4	NA	NA	TRBV4-3	TGCGCCAGCAGCCACGACTTTGGGGGGGCGAATGAAAAACTGTTTTTT	CASSHDFGGANEKLFF
TRBJ1-4	NA	NA	TRBV18	TGTGCCAGCTCACCAGCGGCAGACGTCCCCGAAAAACTGTTTTTT	CASSPAADVPEKLFF